What follows are 11 T cell receptor beta chains derived from one specimen sequenced in a study of blood T cells in healthy people across ages (dated by TCRdb to about 2015). The method behind the library was 5' RACE. Sequencing took place on an Illumina HiSeq 2500. The second PCR ran for about 7 to 11 cycles and used a J-beta primer mix along with a sample-barcoded 5' primer. Starting from the raw public reads, TCRdb applied fastp trimming at Q25, assembled clones with MiXCR and retained in-frame beta chains. Here each entry gathers all rows of one CDR3 protein and keeps the most common genes and DNA. This sample comprises about 1.4 million distinct CDR3 sequences, roughly 59% of them detected only once. Of the sample, 6.5% to 8.5% falls within the top ten clones. The source material was blood. The receptors come from a man younger than 35 in good health.

The chain joins TRBV7-8 to TRBJ1-5; possible D gene TRBD1, 5 bases. The ends were cut back, 7 bases at V and 4 bases at J, with 20 bases in the middle. The CDR3 is made up of 16 amino acids. Germline V CDR1 and CDR2: SGHVS, FQNEAQ. The CDR3 DNA reads as TGTGCCAGCATCGAATCGGGACGGCACATGAATCAGCCCCAGCATTTT. It yields the protein CASIESGRHMNQPQHF.

V is TRBV5-5 and J is TRBJ1-4; D ambiguous. V shed 2 bases and J shed 10 bases, with 9 bases lying between them. From germline, CDR1 is SGHKS and CDR2 YYEKEE (reference sequence). The CDR3 length is 12 residues. This CDR3 is CASSFQAGKLFF. In DNA form, the CDR3 reads TGTGCCAGCAGCTTTCAGGCCGGAAAACTGTTTTTT.

This clonotype came up a few times. The gene calls are TRBV12-3 or TRBV12-4 and TRBJ2-1; 7 bases map to TRBD1. V was clipped by 0 bases and J by 11 bases; unmatched bases: 7. The CDR3 loop spans 14 amino acids. The chain's CDR3 is CASSLAPGQLKQFF. CDR3 DNA sequence: TGTGCCAGCAGTTTAGCCCCGGGACAGTTGAAGCAGTTCTTC.

J is TRBJ2-7 and V is TRBV27, with D possibly matching TRBD1 (5 bases). Germline V gives CDR1 MNHEY, CDR2 SMNVEV (reference sequence). Trimming took 8 bases from V and 2 from J, leaving 13 bases between them. CDR3 length: 13 amino acids. CDR3 region: CASGPTAPYEQYF. The CDR3 DNA reads as TGTGCCAGCGGCCCGACAGCCCCCTACGAGCAGTACTTC.

This clonotype was recorded a few times. The chain joins TRBV29-1 to TRBJ2-1; possibly TRBD2 for D (5 bases). This CDR3 region has 15 residues. CDR1 SQVTM and CDR2 ANQGSEA come from the germline V gene. The germline V and J ends were trimmed by 0 bases and 7 bases, with 16 bases remaining between them. This chain's CDR3 is CSVEELGSVMNEQFF. In DNA form, the CDR3 reads TGCAGCGTTGAAGAACTTGGGAGCGTGATGAATGAGCAGTTCTTC.

The chain links TRBV6-5 to TRBJ1-2; maybe TRBD1 (5 bases). The V end lost 7 bases, the J end lost 8 bases, and 23 bases lay between the germline ends. CDR3 size: 15 residues. CDR1 and CDR2 from the germline V gene are MNHEY and SVGAGI. CDR3 loop: CASNAEGHGRWGYTF. Written as DNA, the CDR3 is TGTGCCAGCAATGCCGAAGGACACGGGAGGTGGGGCTACACCTTC.

V and J are TRBV13 and TRBJ2-3; the D is unclear. The CDR3 loop spans 15 amino acids. Trimming removed 5 bases from V and 0 bases from J, with 12 bases in between. Germline CDR1 PRHDT, CDR2 FYEKMQ (reference sequence). The CDR3 loop reads CASSLSDISTDTQYF. The CDR3 nucleotides are TGTGCCAGCAGCCTATCTGACATCAGCACAGATACGCAGTATTTT.

The chain joins TRBV4-1 to TRBJ1-1; the D gene is possibly TRBD1 (6 bases). Trimming stripped 3 bases from V and 3 bases from J, with 14 bases between. There are 15 residues in the CDR3. CDR1 MGHRA and CDR2 YSYEKL come from the germline V gene. Here the CDR3 DNA reads TGCGCCAGCAGCCAGGCCGGACAGAGGGACACTGAAGCTTTCTTT. Residues: CASSQAGQRDTEAFF.

The chain has TRBV4-1 and TRBJ1-2; 9 bases align to TRBD1. The V gene's germline CDR1 is MGHRA and CDR2 YSYEKL. The V segment lost 2 bases and the J segment 2 bases; nucleotides outside the gene matches: 6. CDR3 length equals 16 residues. The CDR3 reads CASSQRDRAPNYGYTF. The CDR3 DNA follows: TGCGCCAGCAGCCAACGGGACAGGGCCCCAAACTATGGCTACACCTTC.

Details on this clonotype: One end of the junction is discordant with germline, which a read error may explain. CDR3 region: CVSSFPTYEQYF. In DNA, the CDR3 is TGTGTCAGCAGCTTCCCGACTTACGAGCAGTACTTC. V gene TRBV7-2 combines with J gene TRBJ2-7, with no clear D. In germline, CDR1 is SGHTA, CDR2 FQGNSA. The CDR3 extends over 12 amino acids.

In its sample, this clonotype was seen a few times. This chain joins TRBV4-3 and TRBJ2-3, with D perhaps TRBD2 (5 bases). Trimming cost V 0 bases and J 2 bases, with 12 bases left between them. The germline gives CDR1 LGHNA, CDR2 YSLEER. The CDR3 has 16 residues. This CDR3 reads CASSQDDRDLTDTQYF. The CDR3 region has the DNA TGCGCCAGCAGCCAAGATGATCGGGATCTCACAGATACGCAGTATTTT.